This record concerns one T cell receptor (beta chain) sequence. Assay used: immunoSEQ multiplex PCR; TCRdb lists only in-frame clones, some missing. The sample contains some 320,000 clones, about nine tenths of which appear only once. The sample is drawn from a study of blood T cell repertoires in COVID-19. Study background: Sites in the United States, Italy and Spain provided acute and convalescent COVID-19 samples. PBMCs, B-cell-depleted T cells, or T cells provided the cDNA or gDNA that made up the material.

For recovered donors of Cohort 3, there were two negative PCRs, clearance, or symptom resolution. From germline, CDR1 is LGHDT and CDR2 YNNKEL (reference sequence). The V and J ends lost 5 bases and 3 bases, in that order; junction bases with no gene match: 10. The CDR3 has 15 amino acids. The V gene is TRBV3-1 (or the pseudogene TRBV3-2), the J gene TRBJ2-7; TRBD1 aligns across 7 bases. Sequencing was performed on PBMCs or T cells enriched from blood (not recorded which). The origin of this receptor is a man between 60 and 75 years old who had recovered from COVID-19. The CDR3 is CASSARDRRNYEQYF. In DNA, the CDR3 is TGTGCCAGCAGCGCACGGGACAGAAGAAACTACGAGCAGTACTTC.